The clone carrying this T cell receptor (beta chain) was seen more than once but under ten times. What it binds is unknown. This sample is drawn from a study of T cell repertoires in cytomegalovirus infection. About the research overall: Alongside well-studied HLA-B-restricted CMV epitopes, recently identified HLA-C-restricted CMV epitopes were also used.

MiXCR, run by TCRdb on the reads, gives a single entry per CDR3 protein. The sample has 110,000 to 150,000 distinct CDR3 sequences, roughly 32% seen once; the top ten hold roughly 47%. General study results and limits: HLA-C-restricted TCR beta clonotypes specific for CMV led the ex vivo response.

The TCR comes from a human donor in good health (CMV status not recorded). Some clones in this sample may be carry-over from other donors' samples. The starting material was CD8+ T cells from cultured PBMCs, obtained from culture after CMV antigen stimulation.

CDR3 nucleotide sequence: TGTGCCAGCAGTTTTGAGGTCCGAGACGGGTACGAGCAGTACTTC. Amino acids: CASSFEVRDGYEQYF. The chain uses TRBV28 and TRBJ2-7, with D hard to call. CDR1 and CDR2 (germline): MDHEN, SYDVKM. V shed 3 bases and J shed 4 bases, with 16 bases lying between them. The CDR3 totals 15 residues.